Sequencing of this T cell receptor beta chain was carried out in a study of T cell responses to AZD1222 COVID-19 vaccine. Broader study findings: Compared with day 0, the breadth and depth of the Spike-specific TCR repertoire rose significantly after two doses of AZD1222. Recipients of AZD1222 seropositive at baseline numbered only 5 or 6. Nearly half of spike-specific TCRs reportedly go after variant regions that carry no mutations. Repertoires were sampled only after the peak T cell response.

Comments on this clone: Its antigen is currently unknown.

The CDR3 is 15 amino acids. Between the trimmed V and J ends, which lost 4 bases and 5 bases, there was a span of 17 bases. CDR1 is SGHVS and CDR2 is FNYEAQ in the germline V gene. Profiling relied on immunoSEQ multiplex PCR, and the TCRdb table lists in-frame clones only, not all of them. The sample lists about 160,000 clones; 80% to 95% were seen once. The sample was peripheral blood, taken 28 days after the second AZD1222 dose. The genes are TRBV7-6 and TRBJ1-2, with D maybe TRBD1 (5 bases). The receptor was derived from an adult who received the AZD1222 COVID-19 vaccine. CDR3: CASSYSPTDPYGYTF. DNA of the CDR3: TGTGCCAGCAGCTATTCCCCGACAGATCCTTATGGCTACACCTTC.